The clone carrying this T cell receptor (beta chain) was seen once. Its target is unknown. Sequencing followed a ViraFEST assay step that expanded antigen-specific CD4+ T cells with viral peptide pools. Investigators separated out CD4+ T cells once around 11 days of culture had passed. Vaccinated recipients, who were negative for nucleocapsid antibodies, had no history of SARS-CoV-2 infection. These data originate in a study of vaccination effects on CD4 cells after COVID-19. General study points: Healthy vaccinees' vaccine-induced clones included only 1 of 255 cross-reacting with common cold coronaviruses.

Profiled with immunoSEQ multiplex PCR; TCRdb holds only in-frame clones, not every one. Of tens of thousands of clones detected, about 70% appear once; the ten largest clones hold approximately 2%. This clonotype originated in a human donor who received a COVID-19 vaccine. The sequencing here drew on CD4+ T cells from PBMCs cultured with HCoV-229E spike peptides, taken before COVID-19 vaccination.

For the CDR3, the DNA is TGTGCCAGCAGTTTTTTTATTTCGGCGACGACAGGGAAAAACATTCAGTACTTC. Amino acid sequence: CASSFFISATTGKNIQYF. This chain connects TRBV28 to TRBJ2-4, with 7 bases identical to TRBD1. V dropped 3 bases and J dropped 4; count of bases not matched to a gene: 15. Germline CDR1 MDHEN, CDR2 SYDVKM. This CDR3 is 18 amino acids long. Full variable domain (missing parts from reference TRBV28 and TRBJ2-4): DVKVTQSSRYLVKRTGEKVFLECVQDMDHENMFWYRQDPGLGLRLIYFSYDVKMKEKGDIPEGYSVSREKKERFSLILESASTNQTSMYLCASSFFISATTGKNIQYFGAGTRLSVL.